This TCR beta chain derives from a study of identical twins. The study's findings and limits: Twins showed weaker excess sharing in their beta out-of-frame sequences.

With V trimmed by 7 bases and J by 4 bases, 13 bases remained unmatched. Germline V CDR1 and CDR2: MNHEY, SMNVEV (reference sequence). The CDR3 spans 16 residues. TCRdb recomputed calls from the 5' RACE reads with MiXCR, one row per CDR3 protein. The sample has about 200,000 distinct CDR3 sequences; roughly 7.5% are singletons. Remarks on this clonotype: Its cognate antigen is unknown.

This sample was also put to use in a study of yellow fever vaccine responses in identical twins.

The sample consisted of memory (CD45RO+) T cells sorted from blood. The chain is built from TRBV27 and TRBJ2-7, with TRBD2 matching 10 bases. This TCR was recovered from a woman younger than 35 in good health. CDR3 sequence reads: CASTVLGAGGRYEQYF. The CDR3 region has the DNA TGTGCCAGCACCGTATTGGGAGCGGGAGGGCGTTACGAGCAGTACTTC.